The rows below give T cell receptor beta chains drawn from one sample of a study of T cells after yellow fever vaccination. TCRdb re-derived calls from the 5' RACE reads in MiXCR, one entry per CDR3 protein. The sample yields approximately 300,000 distinct CDR3 sequences, around 6.8% seen once. The material sequenced was PBMCs, taken around 45 days after the first yellow fever vaccination. Receptor source: a man between 18 and 35 years old who received the YFV17D yellow fever vaccine. Both conserved end residues are part of each CDR3. D genes are given only for firm matches. Size values are once, few and many counts, or a class for expanded clones, and some rows have none.

d_call	cdr3_length	clone_size	v_call	j_call	cdr3_aa	cdr3_nt
.	12	many	TRBV6-2/TRBV6-3	TRBJ2-7	CASSYLGLEQYF	TGTGCCAGCAGTTACCTGGGACTCGAGCAGTACTTC
.	13	few	TRBV19	TRBJ1-6	CASSIGYNSPLHF	TGTGCCAGTAGTATAGGGTATAATTCACCCCTCCACTTT
.	14	few	TRBV7-9	TRBJ2-2	CASSQAKFPGELFF	TGTGCCAGCAGCCAAGCTAAGTTCCCCGGGGAGCTGTTTTTT
.	14	few	TRBV19	TRBJ1-6	CATAKSSYNSPLHF	TGTGCCACCGCCAAGAGCTCCTATAATTCACCCCTCCACTTT
.	17	.	TRBV7-9	TRBJ2-7	CASSSDSTRVRAYEQYF	TGTGCCAGCAGCTCTGACAGCACCCGAGTCAGAGCCTACGAGCAGTACTTC
TRBD2	18	many	TRBV9	TRBJ2-1	CASSPPLGASGGYNEQFF	TGTGCCAGCAGCCCTCCCCTGGGGGCTAGCGGGGGGTATAATGAGCAGTTCTTC
TRBD1	13	few	TRBV10-3	TRBJ1-2	CAIRGDSTYGYTF	TGTGCCATCAGGGGGGACAGCACCTATGGCTACACCTTC
.	13	many	TRBV12-3/TRBV12-4	TRBJ2-3	CASSLGLPDTQYF	TGTGCCAGCAGTTTAGGATTACCAGATACGCAGTATTTT
TRBD2	18	few	TRBV3-1	TRBJ2-2	CACSFPGTSGGGTGELFF	TGTGCCTGCAGTTTTCCTGGGACTAGCGGGGGGGGCACCGGGGAGCTGTTTTTT
TRBD1	13	few	TRBV6-1	TRBJ2-5	CASRSTGEETQYF	TGTGCCAGCAGATCAACAGGGGAGGAGACCCAGTACTTC
TRBD2	16	many	TRBV5-1	TRBJ2-1	CASSATSGGALNEQFF	TGCGCCAGCAGCGCAACTAGCGGGGGGGCCCTCAATGAGCAGTTCTTC
.	11	few	TRBV4-3	TRBJ2-2	CASSQGGELFF	TGCGCCAGCAGCCAAGGAGGGGAGCTGTTTTTT
.	15	many	TRBV12-3/TRBV12-4	TRBJ2-2	CASSPYLTDTGELFF	TGTGCCAGCAGTCCCTACCTCACGGACACCGGGGAGCTGTTTTTT
.	13	.	TRBV4-3	TRBJ1-1	CASSLEAGNEAFF	TGCGCCAGCAGCCTAGAAGCAGGGAATGAAGCTTTCTTT
TRBD2	15	few	TRBV9	TRBJ2-5	CASSVGTSLPETQYF	TGTGCCAGCAGCGTCGGGACTAGCCTCCCAGAGACCCAGTACTTC
.	15	.	TRBV7-2	TRBJ2-1	CASSLGSGWSFEQFF	TGTGCCAGCAGCTTAGGTAGCGGCTGGTCTTTCGAGCAGTTCTTC
.	13	.	TRBV10-2	TRBJ2-7	CASSEDSSYEQHF	TGCGCCAGCAGTGAAGATAGCTCCTACGAGCAGCACTTC
.	15	.	TRBV6-1	TRBJ2-4	CASRDTQGLWGIQYF	TGTGCCAGCAGGGACACTCAGGGACTGTGGGGCATTCAGTACTTC
TRBD2	13	.	TRBV20-1	TRBJ2-1	CSANPTERGGQFF	TGCAGTGCTAACCCCACGGAGCGGGGGGGGCAGTTCTTC
.	16	.	TRBV5-4	TRBJ1-1	CASSLAGGFSFAEAFF	TGTGCCAGCAGCTTGGCCGGGGGTTTTTCTTTCGCTGAAGCTTTCTTT
TRBD1	15	many	TRBV28	TRBJ2-7	CASSSATGRPYEQYF	TGTGCCAGCAGTTCCGCGACAGGGCGACCCTACGAGCAGTACTTC
TRBD1	13	few	TRBV5-6	TRBJ1-2	CASSGGQNYGYTF	TGTGCCAGCAGCGGGGGACAGAACTATGGCTACACCTTC
TRBD2	17	.	TRBV5-4	TRBJ2-3	CASSLGVAGDITDTQYF	TGTGCCAGCAGCTTGGGGGTAGCGGGGGATATCACAGATACGCAGTATTTT
.	14	.	TRBV7-6	TRBJ2-3	CASSLSGFTDTQYF	TGTGCCAGCAGCTTATCAGGGTTCACAGATACGCAGTATTTT
.	16	.	TRBV21-1	TRBJ2-1	CASSKIGTSGGHEQFF	TGTGCCAGCAGCAAGATCGGGACTAGCGGGGGCCATGAGCAGTTCTTC
.	13	many	TRBV5-1	TRBJ1-6	CASSFYEDSPLHF	TGCGCCAGCAGCTTTTATGAAGATTCACCCCTCCACTTT
.	15	few	TRBV3-1	TRBJ1-6	CASSQIWKANSPLHF	TGTGCCAGCAGCCAAATCTGGAAGGCTAATTCACCCCTCCACTTT
.	15	few	TRBV5-1	TRBJ1-5	CASSLYGGDNQPQHF	TGCGCCAGCAGCTTGTACGGGGGAGACAATCAGCCCCAGCATTTT
.	15	few	TRBV4-1	TRBJ1-5	CASSDIRVSNQPQHF	TGCGCCAGCAGCGACATAAGGGTGAGCAATCAGCCCCAGCATTTT
.	13	many	TRBV6-2/TRBV6-3	TRBJ1-5	CASGYTAYQPQHF	TGTGCCAGCGGTTACACGGCGTATCAGCCCCAGCATTTT
TRBD2	14	few	TRBV6-2/TRBV6-3	TRBJ2-3	CASRKERDTDTQYF	TGTGCCAGCAGGAAAGAGCGGGACACAGATACGCAGTATTTT
.	15	few	TRBV20-1	TRBJ1-6	CSARDMGGNNSPLHF	TGCAGTGCTAGAGATATGGGGGGTAATAATTCACCCCTCCACTTT
.	14	.	TRBV5-1	TRBJ1-6	CASSTGHYNSPLHF	TGCGCCAGCAGCACGGGGCATTATAATTCACCCCTCCACTTT
TRBD2	14	few	TRBV12-3/TRBV12-4	TRBJ2-3	CAVRLGLATDTQYF	TGTGCCGTTCGCCTTGGACTAGCGACAGATACGCAGTATTTT
.	15	few	TRBV7-2	TRBJ2-7	CASSLATAFSYEQYF	TGTGCCAGCAGCTTAGCCACAGCATTCTCTTACGAGCAGTACTTC
.	12	few	TRBV4-1	TRBJ1-2	CASSREESGYTF	TGCGCCAGCAGCCGTGAAGAGTCGGGCTACACCTTC
.	11	many	TRBV6-6	TRBJ2-1	CASSNDNEQFF	TGTGCCAGCAGTAATGACAATGAGCAGTTCTTC
.	14	few	TRBV20-1	TRBJ2-1	CSARDRQNPNEQFF	TGCAGTGCTAGAGATAGACAGAACCCCAATGAGCAGTTCTTC
.	15	few	TRBV14	TRBJ1-3	CASSRQFNSGNTIYF	TGTGCCAGCAGCCGACAGTTTAACTCTGGAAACACCATATATTTT
.	13	many	TRBV7-6	TRBJ2-5	CASSTGTWETQYF	TGTGCCAGCAGCACAGGGACATGGGAGACCCAGTACTTC
.	18	.	TRBV6-1	TRBJ2-3	CASLRQASPASRTDTQYF	TGTGCCAGCTTGAGACAGGCCTCCCCAGCCTCCCGCACAGATACGCAGTATTTT
.	14	.	TRBV29-1	TRBJ2-1	CSASGTATYNEQFF	TGCAGCGCTTCCGGGACCGCAACCTACAATGAGCAGTTCTTC
TRBD2	18	few	TRBV28	TRBJ2-4	CASSPGLAGGLAKNIQYF	TGTGCCAGCAGCCCGGGACTAGCGGGGGGGCTAGCCAAAAACATTCAGTACTTC